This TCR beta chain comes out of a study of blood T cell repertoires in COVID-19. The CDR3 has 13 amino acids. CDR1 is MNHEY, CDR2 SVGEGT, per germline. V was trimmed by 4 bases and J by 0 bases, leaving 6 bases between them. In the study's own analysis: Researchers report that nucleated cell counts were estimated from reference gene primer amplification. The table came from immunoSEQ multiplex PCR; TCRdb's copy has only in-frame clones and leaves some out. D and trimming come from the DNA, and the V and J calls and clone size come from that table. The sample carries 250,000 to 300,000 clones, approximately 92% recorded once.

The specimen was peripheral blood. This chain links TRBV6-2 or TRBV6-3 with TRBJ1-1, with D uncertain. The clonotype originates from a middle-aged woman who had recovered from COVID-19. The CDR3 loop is CASSLTLNTEAFF. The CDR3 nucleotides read TGTGCCAGCAGTTTAACTTTGAACACTGAAGCTTTCTTT.